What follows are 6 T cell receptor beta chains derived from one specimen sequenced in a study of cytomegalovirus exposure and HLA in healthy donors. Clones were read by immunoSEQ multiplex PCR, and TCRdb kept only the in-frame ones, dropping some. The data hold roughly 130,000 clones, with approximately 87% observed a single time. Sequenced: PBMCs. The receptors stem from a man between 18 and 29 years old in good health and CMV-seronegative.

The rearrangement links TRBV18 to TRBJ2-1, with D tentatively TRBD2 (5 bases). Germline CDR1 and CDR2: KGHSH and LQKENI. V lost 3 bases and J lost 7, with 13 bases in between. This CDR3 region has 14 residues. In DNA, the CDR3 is TGTGCCAGCTCACCGCTTAACGGCGGGAATGAGCAGTTCTTC. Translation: CASSPLNGGNEQFF.

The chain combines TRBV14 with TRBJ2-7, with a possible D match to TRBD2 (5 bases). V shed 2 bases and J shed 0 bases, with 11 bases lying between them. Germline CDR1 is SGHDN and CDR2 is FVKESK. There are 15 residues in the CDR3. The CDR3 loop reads CASSQRGWDSYEQYF. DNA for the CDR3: TGTGCCAGCAGCCAACGCGGGTGGGACTCCTACGAGCAGTACTTC.

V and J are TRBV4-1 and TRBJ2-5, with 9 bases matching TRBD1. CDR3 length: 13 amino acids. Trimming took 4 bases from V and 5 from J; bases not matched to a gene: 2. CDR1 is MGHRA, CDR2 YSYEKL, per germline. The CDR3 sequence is CASSRGQGETQYF. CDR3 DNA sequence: TGCGCCAGCAGCCGCGGACAGGGGGAGACCCAGTACTTC.

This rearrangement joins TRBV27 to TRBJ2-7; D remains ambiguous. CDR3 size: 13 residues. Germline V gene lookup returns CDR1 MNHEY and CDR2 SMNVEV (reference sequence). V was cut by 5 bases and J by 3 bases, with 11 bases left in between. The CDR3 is CASSRTAHYEQYF. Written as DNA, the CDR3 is TGTGCCAGCAGTCGAACCGCACACTACGAGCAGTACTTC.

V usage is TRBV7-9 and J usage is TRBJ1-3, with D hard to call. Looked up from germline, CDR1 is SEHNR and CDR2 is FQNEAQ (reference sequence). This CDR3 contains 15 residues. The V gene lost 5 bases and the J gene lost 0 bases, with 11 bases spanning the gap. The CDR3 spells CASSLAGSSGNTIYF. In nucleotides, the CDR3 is TGTGCCAGCAGCCTGGCGGGGTCCTCTGGAAACACCATATATTTT. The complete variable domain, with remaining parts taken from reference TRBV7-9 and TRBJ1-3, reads DTGVSQNPRHKITKRGQNVTFRCDPISEHNRLYWYRQTLGQGPEFLTYFQNEAQLEKSRLLSDRFSAERPKGSFSTLEIQRTEQGDSAMYLCASSLAGSSGNTIYFGEGSWLTVV.

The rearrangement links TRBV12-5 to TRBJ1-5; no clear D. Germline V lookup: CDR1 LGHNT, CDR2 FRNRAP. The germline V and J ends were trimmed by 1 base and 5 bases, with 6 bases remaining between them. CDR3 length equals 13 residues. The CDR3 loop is CASGLGEYQPQHF. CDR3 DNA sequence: TGTGCTAGTGGTTTGGGCGAGTATCAGCCCCAGCATTTT.